This record covers a single T cell receptor (beta chain). The table lists this clonotype with many counts. This clone's antigen is unknown. No clone much larger than this one lies a single base away; base qualities are absent. The data are from a study of blood T cells in healthy people across ages (dated by TCRdb to 2013 to 2016). In terms of the full investigation: In model experiments, template switching captured about one uniquely barcoded TCR beta cDNA molecule for every two T cells. Four age groups were formed from the donors: young (average roughly 15 years), middle-aged (around 40), aged (roughly 58) and long-lived (82). For two donors (one aged 18 to 29 and one aged 80 or older), the study analyzed two additional independent replicas of 1 million unique cDNA reads from the same blood draw. To avoid experimental bias, donors of different ages were randomly spread across the sequencing lanes. Age-related changes in TCR beta repertoire diversity were measured in the study by deep sequencing normalized with unique cDNA molecular identifiers. General findings and caveats noted by the study authors: The percentage of naive T cells measured by flow cytometry correlated strongly with observed TCR beta diversity. Total diversity estimates from one million sequenced T cells were considered lower bounds and underestimates. Compared with the aged group, the long-lived group had more naive CD4+ T cells, fewer expanded clones and increased TCR diversity, a pattern suggesting age selection. Conclusive comparison of naive and antigen-experienced compartments was prevented by the profiling of bulk unsorted PBMCs. Because the CMV infection status of the donors was unknown, age-related changes in expanded clonotypes may potentially have been confounded. As age increased, observed TCR beta diversity per million T cells dropped in a roughly linear way, and a significant reduction was already evident by age around 41.

CDR1 SNHLY and CDR2 FYNNEI were looked up in the germline V gene. The V end loses 6 bases and the J end loses 5 bases, and a stretch of 17 bases separates them. The CDR3 holds 15 amino acids from the cysteine to the phenylalanine. Just the 45-base CDR3 DNA is kept, in frame starting at base 1. Donors were a few dozen systemically healthy Caucasian individuals from Russia aged 6 to 90 years. Roughly 9 milliliters of peripheral blood were drawn from each donor into EDTA-treated Vacutainer tubes. PBMCs were isolated by Ficoll-Paque density-gradient centrifugation, with at least 7 million obtained per sample. Trizol reagent was used to extract total RNA from PBMCs, with at least 6 micrograms per sample. For every donor, an aliquot of PBMCs went through flow cytometry to measure the percentages of naive CD45RAhigh/CD27high T cells. Library preparation used 5' RACE. The sample was run on an Illumina HiSeq 2500. The second PCR ran for about 6 to 11 cycles and used a J-beta primer mix along with a sample-barcoded 5' primer. Each TCR beta cDNA molecule received a unique molecular identifier from a template-switch 5' adaptor carrying 12 random nucleotides. Each sample yielded at least 3 million CDR3-containing paired-end reads. All of the RNA was converted into first-strand cDNA using the Mint cDNA synthesis kit, with a TRBC-specific oligonucleotide serving as the primer. All cDNA was treated with uracil-DNA glycosylase and then went through a first 18-cycle PCR with the universal primers M1SS and BC2_uni_R. As for how the authors treated the data: Normalization of each sample was performed by random selection of 1 million high-quality reads, each carrying a distinct molecular identifier. Reads sharing molecular identifiers were discarded rather than binned into consensus sequences. MiTCR, with a Q25 quality threshold and the strictest error-elimination algorithm, was used for CDR3 identification, clonotype clustering and error correction. Lower-bound total TCR beta diversity was estimated with a nonparametric unseen species model using Euler transformation. TCRdb handled the public reads itself, with Q25 trimming in fastp and clone calling in MiXCR, and kept productive beta chains. Entries are consolidated by CDR3 protein sequence, retaining the most common genes and DNA. These V and J calls rely on TCRdb rather than the paper's analysis. The sample table records 650,000 or so distinct CDR3 sequences; about 50% of these occur just once. The ten largest clones represent around an eighth of the sample.

Source material: blood. The sequence joins TRBV2 to TRBJ2-1; a tentative D match to TRBD1 spans 7 bases. The receptor's source is a woman older than 75 in good health. The CDR3 in this case is CASSVLAGGHNEQFF. The sequence in DNA is TGTGCCAGCAGCGTGTTGGCAGGGGGGCACAATGAGCAGTTCTTC.